This T cell receptor beta chain was captured by sequencing in a study of identical twins. The sample holds a few counts of this clonotype. The CDR3 extends over 15 amino acids. Trimming at V came to 6 bases and at J to 6 bases, leaving 12 bases not matched to a gene. Germline V gene data show CDR1 as DFQATT and CDR2 as SNEGSKA (reference sequence). TCRdb fed the 5' RACE reads into MiXCR, producing one record per CDR3 protein. The sample shows 1.5 million to 2 million distinct CDR3 sequences, about 31% of them seen only once. Everyone who gave samples was a healthy Caucasian. This receptor was taken from a newborn girl in good health. The specimen sequenced was cord blood. The chain uses TRBV20-1 and TRBJ1-4, with 8 bases lining up with TRBD1. The CDR3 DNA reads TGCAGTGCCCCTGAACCCAGGACAGGGCATGAAAAACTGTTTTTT. It encodes CSAPEPRTGHEKLFF.